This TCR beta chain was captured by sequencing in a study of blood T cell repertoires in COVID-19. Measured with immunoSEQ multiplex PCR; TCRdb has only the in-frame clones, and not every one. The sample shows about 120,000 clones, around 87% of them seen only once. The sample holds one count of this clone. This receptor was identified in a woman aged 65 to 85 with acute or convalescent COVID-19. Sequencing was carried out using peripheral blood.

The CDR3 nucleotides read TGCGCCAGCAGCTTGGTCGGGTTCAATGAGCAGTTCTTC. Protein product: CASSLVGFNEQFF. The genes are TRBV5-1 and TRBJ2-1, with D hard to call. From germline, CDR1 is SGHRS and CDR2 YFSETQ. Trimming cost V 0 bases and J 6 bases, with 7 bases left between them. The CDR3 covers 13 residues.